This T cell receptor (beta chain) is from a study of metastatic and nonmetastatic thyroid tumors. Germline CDR1 and CDR2: MDHEN and SYDVKM. CDR3 length: 15 residues. In its sample, this clone was seen a few times. One end of the junction fails to match germline, which may point to a read error. TCRdb re-called the PCR reads via MiXCR. Among 30,000 to 40,000 clones listed, about 29% were seen once. Ahead of thyroid surgery, no patient had received treatment of any kind. This receptor was taken from a female donor with papillary thyroid cancer or a benign thyroid nodule (not recorded which). Some clones in this sample may be carry-over from other donors' samples. Sequenced material: blood. The V and J genes are TRBV28 and TRBJ2-2, with no clear D. The CDR3 region is CASSRVGCWTVELFF. Here the CDR3 DNA reads TGTGCCAGCAGTCGGGTAGGGTGCTGGACCGTGGAGCTGTTTTTT. Full variable domain (remainder filled in from reference TRBV28 and TRBJ2-2): DVKVTQSSRYLVKRTGEKVFLECVQDMDHENMFWYRQDPGLGLRLIYFSYDVKMKEKGDIPEGYSVSREKKERFSLILESASTNQTSMYLCASSRVGCWTVELFFGEGSRLTVL.